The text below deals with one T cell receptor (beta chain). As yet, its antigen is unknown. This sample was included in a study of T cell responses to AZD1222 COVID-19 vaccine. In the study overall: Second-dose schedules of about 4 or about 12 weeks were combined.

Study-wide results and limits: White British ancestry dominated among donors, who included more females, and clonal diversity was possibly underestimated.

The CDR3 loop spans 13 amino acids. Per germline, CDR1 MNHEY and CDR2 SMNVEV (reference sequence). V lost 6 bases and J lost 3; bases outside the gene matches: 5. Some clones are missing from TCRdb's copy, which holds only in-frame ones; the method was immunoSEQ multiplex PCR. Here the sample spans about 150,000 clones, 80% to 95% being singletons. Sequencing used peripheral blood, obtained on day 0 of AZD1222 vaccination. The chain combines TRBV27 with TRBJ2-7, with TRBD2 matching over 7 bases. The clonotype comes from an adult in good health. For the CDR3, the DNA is TGTGCCAGCAGGGGGGAGGGAGGCTACGAGCAGTACTTC. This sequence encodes CASRGEGGYEQYF.